These T cell receptor beta chains were read from a single sample in a study of a mutant IDH1 vaccine in newly diagnosed glioma. TCRdb's copy holds only in-frame clones and misses some; the assay was immunoSEQ multiplex PCR. The repertoire holds around 70,000 clones, with 84% as singletons. No cognate antigen is known for these TCRs. The specimen comprised PBMCs, sampled from a glioma patient whose treatment included an IDH1 peptide vaccine. These receptors all stem from a man younger than 35 with glioma. CDR3s include the opening cysteine and the closing phenylalanine or tryptophan. D genes are given only for firm matches. Part of the rows lack a size; the others show once, few, many or a class for expanded clones.

DNA | CDR3 | size | length | J | V | D
TGTGCCAGCAGTTTATACGGGACAGGGGGTAAACTGTTTTTT | CASSLYGTGGKLFF | . | 14 | TRBJ1-4 | TRBV27 | TRBD1
TGTGCCAGCAGCTTAGAAGACAGGGGGGAGTATGGCTACACCTTC | CASSLEDRGEYGYTF | . | 15 | TRBJ1-2 | TRBV7-8 | TRBD1
TGTGCCAGCAGCCTGAGCAGGGGTACAGATACGCAGTATTTT | CASSLSRGTDTQYF | . | 14 | TRBJ2-3 | TRBV13 | .
TGTGCCAGCAGCTTAGTGAGGGGACAGGGGTACACTGAAGCTTTCTTT | CASSLVRGQGYTEAFF | . | 16 | TRBJ1-1 | TRBV7-9 | TRBD1
TGTGCCAGCAGTTTAGGTTATAATTCACCCCTCCACTTT | CASSLGYNSPLHF | . | 13 | TRBJ1-6 | TRBV27 | .
TGTGCCAGCATGGGCAGCCCCTACGAGCAGTACTTC | CASMGSPYEQYF | . | 12 | TRBJ2-7 | TRBV6-6 | .
TGTGCCAGCAGCCGTGGGGGGGGCTCTGGGGCCAACGTCCTGACTTTC | CASSRGGGSGANVLTF | once | 16 | TRBJ2-6 | TRBV4-2 | TRBD2
TGTGCCAGCAGCAACCGACAGGGGGCAGGGGATCAGCCCCAGCATTTT | CASSNRQGAGDQPQHF | . | 16 | TRBJ1-5 | TRBV5-6 | TRBD1
TGTGCCAGCAGTTTATGGATACCCGGGACTAGCGGGAAAGAGACCCAGTACTTC | CASSLWIPGTSGKETQYF | . | 18 | TRBJ2-5 | TRBV27 | TRBD2
TGTGCCTGGAGGGCCGGGGGGGTCGGAGGTGAAAAACTGTTTTTT | CAWRAGGVGGEKLFF | once | 15 | TRBJ1-4 | TRBV30 | .
TGTGCCTGGAGTACCGGGACTGGAAATGCTCCCCTCCACTTT | CAWSTGTGNAPLHF | . | 14 | TRBJ1-6 | TRBV30 | .
TGTGCCAGCACTGCCTCGACGGTGAACACTGAAGCTTTCTTT | CASTASTVNTEAFF | . | 14 | TRBJ1-1 | TRBV2 | .
TGTGCCAGCAGCCGGGGGGGAGGGCGGCTAGCGGAACCCTACGCGCAGTACTTC | CASSRGGGRLAEPYAQYF | . | 18 | TRBJ2-7 | TRBV5-4 | TRBD2
TGTGCCAGTTGCTCAGGGGCTGAAGGCTACACCTTC | CASCSGAEGYTF | . | 12 | TRBJ1-2 | TRBV19 | .
TGTGCCAGCAGTGCAACAGGGAGAGGCGGCTACACCTTC | CASSATGRGGYTF | . | 13 | TRBJ1-2 | TRBV6-1 | .
TGTGCCAGCAGTTACTTATGGACAGGGAGCACAGATACGCAGTATTTT | CASSYLWTGSTDTQYF | . | 16 | TRBJ2-3 | TRBV6-5 | TRBD1
TGTGCCAGTAGTCCAGATAGCAATCAGCCCCAGCATTTT | CASSPDSNQPQHF | . | 13 | TRBJ1-5 | TRBV19 | .
TGTGCCAGCAGCGCTCCAGGGGGCTTACATTCCTCTGGGGCCAACGTCCTGACTTTC | CASSAPGGLHSSGANVLTF | . | 19 | TRBJ2-6 | TRBV7-2 | TRBD1
TGTGCCAGCAGCGTAGGGGACCTACAGGGAAGCGGTACTGAAGCTTTCTTT | CASSVGDLQGSGTEAFF | . | 17 | TRBJ1-1 | TRBV9 | .
TGTGCCAGCAGCTCACCAGGCTCTGGAAACACCATATATTTT | CASSSPGSGNTIYF | . | 14 | TRBJ1-3 | TRBV7-9 | .
TGTGCCAGCACCCAATGGACAGGGGACGACTACGAGCAGTACTTC | CASTQWTGDDYEQYF | . | 15 | TRBJ2-7 | TRBV2 | TRBD1
TGTGCCAGTAGTATTACAGGGGCAACTCACAATCAGCCCCAGCATTTT | CASSITGATHNQPQHF | few | 16 | TRBJ1-5 | TRBV19 | TRBD1
TGTGCCAGCAGAGGGACAGGGAGGGATAGTACTGAAGCTTTCTTT | CASRGTGRDSTEAFF | few | 15 | TRBJ1-1 | TRBV7-9 | TRBD1
TGTGCCAGCAGTCCTACTCTCGGGGGTAGGGGGACAGATACGCAGTATTTT | CASSPTLGGRGTDTQYF | . | 17 | TRBJ2-3 | TRBV28 | .
TGTGCCAGTACAACAACCCGGGACAGGGAACCAGATACGCAGTATTTT | CASTTTRDREPDTQYF | . | 16 | TRBJ2-3 | TRBV19 | TRBD1
TGTGCCAGCAGTTACCATCCCAGCTCCTACAATGAGCAGTTCTTC | CASSYHPSSYNEQFF | few | 15 | TRBJ2-1 | TRBV6-5 | .
TGCGCCAGCAGCCAGCTCAGCGGGGGGTACACAGATACGCAGTATTTT | CASSQLSGGYTDTQYF | . | 16 | TRBJ2-3 | TRBV4-3 | TRBD2
TGCAGCGTGGGCCCTAGCGGGAGCTACGAGCAGTACTTC | CSVGPSGSYEQYF | . | 13 | TRBJ2-7 | TRBV29-1 | TRBD2
TGTGCCAGCAGCCCGGGACTAGCGGGGAGACAAGAGACCCAGTACTTC | CASSPGLAGRQETQYF | . | 16 | TRBJ2-5 | TRBV5-4 | TRBD2
TGTGCCAGCAGCCCACGGCAGGGGGGGGCGAACACTGAAGCTTTCTTT | CASSPRQGGANTEAFF | . | 16 | TRBJ1-1 | TRBV7-9 | TRBD1
TGTGCCAGCAGTTACGCGGGGGTGGGGAGCACAGATACGCAGTATTTT | CASSYAGVGSTDTQYF | . | 16 | TRBJ2-3 | TRBV6-5 | TRBD2
TGCAGCGTTGTGGTATATGAAGCTTTCTTT | CSVVVYEAFF | few | 10 | TRBJ1-1 | TRBV29-1 | .
TGCGCCAGCAGCCTAAGTGGGGGGGAGGGGCTGGCATTCAACTATGGCTACACCTTC | CASSLSGGEGLAFNYGYTF | . | 19 | TRBJ1-2 | TRBV4-1 | .
TGTGCCAGCAGCTTCGACACGGCCTACGAGCAGTACTTC | CASSFDTAYEQYF | . | 13 | TRBJ2-7 | TRBV7-2 | .
TGTGCCAGCAGCTTAAGTTGGGGACAGGGTGGAGAAAAACTGTTTTTT | CASSLSWGQGGEKLFF | . | 16 | TRBJ1-4 | TRBV7-6 | TRBD1
TGTGCCAGCAGCTCTTACTCGGGGGGCACTGAAGCTTTCTTT | CASSSYSGGTEAFF | few | 14 | TRBJ1-1 | TRBV7-8 | .
TGCGCCAGCAGCCAAGGCCTCAGGGTGAACACTGAAGCTTTCTTT | CASSQGLRVNTEAFF | few | 15 | TRBJ1-1 | TRBV4-3 | .
TGTGCCAGCAGTTCCCCTGGGGCTACGAAGGGGGGCTACACCTTC | CASSSPGATKGGYTF | . | 15 | TRBJ1-2 | TRBV28 | .
TGTGCCAGCAGGACCGGGACAGGGACCGGGGAGCTGTTTTTT | CASRTGTGTGELFF | . | 14 | TRBJ2-2 | TRBV6-5 | TRBD1
TGTGCCAGCAGCGTTGAGGCCTTCATGAACACTGAAGCTTTCTTT | CASSVEAFMNTEAFF | few | 15 | TRBJ1-1 | TRBV9 | .
TGTGCCAGCAGTGAGAGGGCGGCCAACGTCCTGACTTTC | CASSERAANVLTF | . | 13 | TRBJ2-6 | TRBV2 | .
TGTGCCAGCAGCTTAGGGCAGGGCGGAAACACCATATATTTT | CASSLGQGGNTIYF | . | 14 | TRBJ1-3 | TRBV11-2 | .
TGTGCCAGACTAGACCCGGGGGCCGCCTACAATGAGCAGTTCTTC | CARLDPGAAYNEQFF | . | 15 | TRBJ2-1 | TRBV2 | .
TGTGCCAGCAGCTATGTGGACAGGTACGAGCAGTACTTC | CASSYVDRYEQYF | once | 13 | TRBJ2-7 | TRBV5-6 | TRBD1
TGCGCCAGCAGCTTAGGACTAGCGGGAGCGGACACAGATACGCAGTATTTT | CASSLGLAGADTDTQYF | . | 17 | TRBJ2-3 | TRBV5-1 | TRBD2
TGTGCCAGCAGCCCAATGGTGACTAGCGGGTTCTACGAGCAGTACTTC | CASSPMVTSGFYEQYF | . | 16 | TRBJ2-7 | TRBV7-6 | TRBD2
TGCAGTGCTACCCCTGTCCGGCCCCAGTACTTC | CSATPVRPQYF | . | 11 | TRBJ2-5 | TRBV20-1 | .
TGTGCCAGCTCACCCCGACAGGGGTCGGACTATGGCTACACCTTC | CASSPRQGSDYGYTF | . | 15 | TRBJ1-2 | TRBV18 | TRBD1
TGTGCCTCAGGCCTAAACAACCAGGGGATAAACACCGGGGAGCTGTTTTTT | CASGLNNQGINTGELFF | . | 17 | TRBJ2-2 | TRBV25-1 | .
TGTGCCAGCAGTCCTGGACTAAACTCCTACAATGAGCAGTTCTTC | CASSPGLNSYNEQFF | . | 15 | TRBJ2-1 | TRBV27 | .
TGCAGCGTTGAAGAAAACTCACTAGAGCAGTTCTTC | CSVEENSLEQFF | . | 12 | TRBJ2-1 | TRBV29-1 | .
TGTGCCAGCAGCTTAGCGGTCCCTACTGAAGCTTTCTTT | CASSLAVPTEAFF | few | 13 | TRBJ1-1 | TRBV7-8 | .
TGCAGCGTTGATTGGCCAGCGTATGGCTACACCTTC | CSVDWPAYGYTF | . | 12 | TRBJ1-2 | TRBV29-1 | .
TGTGCCAGCAGCTTAGGCGTTAGCAATCAGCCCCAGCATTTT | CASSLGVSNQPQHF | few | 14 | TRBJ1-5 | TRBV7-9 | .
TGCGCCAGCAGCTCCGGGACAGGGGGCAACGAGCAGTACTTC | CASSSGTGGNEQYF | . | 14 | TRBJ2-7 | TRBV5-1 | TRBD1